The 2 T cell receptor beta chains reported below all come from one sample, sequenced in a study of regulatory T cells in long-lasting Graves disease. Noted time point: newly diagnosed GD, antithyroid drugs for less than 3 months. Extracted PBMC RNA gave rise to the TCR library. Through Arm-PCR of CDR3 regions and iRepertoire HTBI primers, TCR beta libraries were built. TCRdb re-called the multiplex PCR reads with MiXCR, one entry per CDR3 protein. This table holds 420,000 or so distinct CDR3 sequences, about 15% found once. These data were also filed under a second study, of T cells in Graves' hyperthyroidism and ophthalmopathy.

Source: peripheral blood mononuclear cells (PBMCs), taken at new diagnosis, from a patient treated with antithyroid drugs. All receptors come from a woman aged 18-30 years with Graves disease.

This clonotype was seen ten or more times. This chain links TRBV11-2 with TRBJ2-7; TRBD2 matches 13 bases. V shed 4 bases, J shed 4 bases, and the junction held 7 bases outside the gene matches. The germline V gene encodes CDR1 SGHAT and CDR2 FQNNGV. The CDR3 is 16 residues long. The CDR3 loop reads CASSYRTSGSLYEQYF. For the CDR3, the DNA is TGTGCCAGCAGCTACCGGACTAGCGGGAGTTTGTACGAGCAGTACTTC.

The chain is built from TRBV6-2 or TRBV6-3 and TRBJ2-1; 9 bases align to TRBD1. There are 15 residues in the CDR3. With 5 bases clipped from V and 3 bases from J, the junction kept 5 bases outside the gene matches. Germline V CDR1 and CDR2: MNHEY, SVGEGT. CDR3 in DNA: TGTGCCAGCAGTGAAGACAGGGGGAACTACAATGAGCAGTTCTTC. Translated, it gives CASSEDRGNYNEQFF.